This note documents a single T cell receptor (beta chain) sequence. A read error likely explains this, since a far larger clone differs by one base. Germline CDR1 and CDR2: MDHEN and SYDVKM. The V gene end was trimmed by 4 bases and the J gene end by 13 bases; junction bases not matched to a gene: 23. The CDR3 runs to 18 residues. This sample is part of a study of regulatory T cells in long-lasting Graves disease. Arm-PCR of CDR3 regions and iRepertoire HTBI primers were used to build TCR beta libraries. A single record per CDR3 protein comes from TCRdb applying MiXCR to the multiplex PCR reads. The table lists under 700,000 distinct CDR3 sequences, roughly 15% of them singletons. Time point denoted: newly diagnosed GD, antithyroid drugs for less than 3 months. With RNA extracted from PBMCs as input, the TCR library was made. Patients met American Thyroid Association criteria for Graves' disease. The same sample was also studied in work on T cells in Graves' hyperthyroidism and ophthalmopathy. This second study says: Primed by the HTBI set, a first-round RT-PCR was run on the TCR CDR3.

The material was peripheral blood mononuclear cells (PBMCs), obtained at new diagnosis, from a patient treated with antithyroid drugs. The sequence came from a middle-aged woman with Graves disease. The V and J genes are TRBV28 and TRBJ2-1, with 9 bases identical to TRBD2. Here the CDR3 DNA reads TGTGCCAGCAGTTCGAACTCTCTCGGGACTAGCCCCGTTCGGACCCAGTTCTTC. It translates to CASSSNSLGTSPVRTQFF.